The clone carrying this T cell receptor (beta chain) came up a few times. Its antigen is unknown. The data originate from a study of Graves' ophthalmopathy and Graves' hyperthyroidism. Study outcomes and limitations: Blood also carried most expanded thyroid clonotypes exceeding 0.001 frequency. Discrimination between ophthalmopathy and stable hyperthyroidism by a 13-signature model showed about 85% sensitivity and roughly 80% specificity.

The sequenced template was RNA, covering the TCR beta CDR3 region. The first round was an RT-PCR with HTBI primers, and the second round was a multiplex PCR. MiXCR, applied by TCRdb to the multiplex PCR reads, yields one record per CDR3 protein. The data show 600,000 to 950,000 distinct CDR3 sequences, with approximately 40% seen just once and about 40% held by the top ten. Ophthalmopathy donors were characterized by moderate-to-severe activity, CAS of at least 3, NOSPECS of at least 4, and duration under 3 months. Other autoimmune diseases, uncontrolled infections, pregnancy or lactation ruled patients out of participation. The germline V and J ends were trimmed by 5 bases and 12 bases, with 14 bases remaining between them. The length of the CDR3 is 12 residues. CDR1 MNHEY and CDR2 SVGAGI come from the germline V gene.

Sample: peripheral blood. The clonotype comes from an adult man with Graves' ophthalmopathy. The chain employs TRBV6-5 and TRBJ1-5; D may be TRBD1 (5 bases). The CDR3 is CASSVTGLVQHF. In DNA, the CDR3 is TGTGCCAGCAGTGTAACAGGCCTAGTCCAGCATTTT.